The next 21 T cell receptor beta chains were all read from a single sample in a study of blood T cells in healthy people across ages. Then a second PCR, running about 7 to 11 cycles, was carried out with a sample-barcoded 5' primer and a J-beta primer mix. TCRdb used MiXCR to reprocess the 5' RACE reads, holding one entry per CDR3 protein. The sample has about 1.7 million distinct CDR3 sequences; 28% are singletons. Sequencing was done on a sample of blood. All receptors come from a woman between 25 and 40 years old in good health.

The table lists this clonotype with many counts. The V call is TRBV7-9, the J call TRBJ2-7; TRBD2 agrees at 7 bases. Germline loops: CDR1 SEHNR, CDR2 FQNEAQ (reference sequence). The CDR3 spans 14 residues. V gave up 6 bases and J gave up 2 bases; unmatched junction bases: 7. CDR3 sequence (DNA): TGTGCCAGCAGGGGCGGGAGAGATCCCTACGAGCAGTACTTC. Its translation: CASRGGRDPYEQYF.

This clonotype was counted between two and nine times. Possible read error: a much larger clone is one base away. The CDR3 DNA is TGTGCCGCCACCGACTCCCTGGATGGCGAGCAGTACTTC. Translating gives CAATDSLDGEQYF. The chain is built from TRBV15 and TRBJ2-5; D unclear. The J call is in doubt because the DNA end fits TRBJ2-7 better. The CDR3 extends over 13 amino acids. CDR1 is LNHNV and CDR2 is YYDKDF in the germline V gene (reference sequence).

This clonotype turned up a few times. DNA for the CDR3: TGCAGTGCTAGAGAACGGTTTAGCTCCTACGAGCAGTACTTC. As protein: CSARERFSSYEQYF. The chain employs TRBV20-1 and TRBJ2-7, with no clear D. CDR1 is DFQATT and CDR2 is SNEGSKA in the germline V gene (reference sequence). Trimming shortened V by 0 bases and J by 0 bases, and 9 bases separated the two germline ends. CDR3 size: 14 residues.

J is TRBJ1-1 and V is TRBV7-2; 9 bases fit TRBD1. The CDR3 consists of 15 residues. The V gene end was trimmed by 7 bases and the J gene end by 1 base; junction bases not matched to a gene: 7. Germline V gene sequence: CDR1 SGHTA, CDR2 FQGNSA. This chain's CDR3 is CASNNGQGRNTEAFF. The CDR3 DNA sequence: TGTGCCAGCAATAACGGACAGGGGCGGAACACTGAAGCTTTCTTT.

The chain couples TRBV19 to TRBJ1-5; D might be TRBD1 (5 bases). The CDR3 consists of 14 residues. Germline lookup yields CDR1 LNHDA and CDR2 SQIVND (reference sequence). V lost 2 bases and J lost 4, with 9 bases in between. The chain's CDR3 is CASSIHRSNQPQHF. CDR3 sequence (DNA): TGTGCCAGTAGTATACACAGGTCGAATCAGCCCCAGCATTTT.

CDR3 sequence reads: CSARDWTGKGGGYTF. CDR3 coding DNA: TGCAGTGCTAGAGATTGGACAGGGAAGGGGGGTGGCTACACCTTC. V usage is TRBV20-1 and J usage is TRBJ1-2; 8 bases map to TRBD1. Per germline, CDR1 DFQATT and CDR2 SNEGSKA (reference sequence). This CDR3 comprises 15 residues. V was pared by 0 bases and J by 7 bases, with 10 bases of the junction left unmatched.

At least ten counts were recorded for this clonotype. The chain is built from TRBV28 and TRBJ2-4, with 9 bases aligning to TRBD1. This CDR3 has 16 residues. Germline CDR1 reads MDHEN; CDR2 reads SYDVKM. The ends lost 0 bases at V and 3 bases at J; junction bases unmatched: 3. The CDR3 coding sequence is TGTGCCAGCAGTTTATGGGGACAGGGAGGCAAAAACATTCAGTACTTC. The encoded protein is CASSLWGQGGKNIQYF. The entire variable domain, with the rest obtained from reference TRBV28 and TRBJ2-4, is as follows: DVKVTQSSRYLVKRTGEKVFLECVQDMDHENMFWYRQDPGLGLRLIYFSYDVKMKEKGDIPEGYSVSREKKERFSLILESASTNQTSMYLCASSLWGQGGKNIQYFGAGTRLSVL.

This clonotype was observed a handful of times. The genes are TRBV20-1 and TRBJ2-7; 7 bases are a match to TRBD2. This CDR3 comprises 12 residues. Germline values: CDR1 DFQATT, CDR2 SNEGSKA (reference sequence). Unmatched junction bases numbered 3, after V lost 4 bases and J lost 3 bases. CDR3 DNA sequence: TGCAGTGCTATCCGGGACTACTACGAGCAGTACTTC. Translation gives CSAIRDYYEQYF.

This clonotype occurred many times. The rearrangement links TRBV25-1 to TRBJ2-3; D unresolved. Trimming took off 1 base at V and 6 bases at J, with 2 bases between the two ends. The CDR3 is made up of 11 amino acids. In germline, CDR1 is MGHDK, CDR2 SYGVNS. The CDR3 sequence: CASSEWDTQYF. The CDR3 coding sequence is TGTGCCAGCAGTGAATGGGATACGCAGTATTTT.

This clonotype was observed a handful of times. The chain links TRBV20-1 to TRBJ1-5; D uncertain. Trimming removed 5 bases at V and 6 bases at J, with 14 bases between. This CDR3 is built from 13 residues. From germline, CDR1 is DFQATT and CDR2 SNEGSKA (reference sequence). The CDR3 reads CSADIEGGQPQHF. In nucleotides, the CDR3 is TGCAGTGCTGATATCGAGGGAGGTCAGCCCCAGCATTTT.

The rearrangement links TRBV13 to TRBJ2-5; D ambiguous. The better agreement between TRBJ2-7 and the DNA end casts doubt on the J call. CDR3 size: 12 residues. The V gene's germline CDR1 is PRHDT and CDR2 FYEKMQ (reference sequence). CDR3 sequence reads: CASSLGKDEQYF. The CDR3 bases are TGTGCCAGCAGCTTAGGCAAAGACGAGCAGTACTTC.

This clonotype came up once. The V gene is TRBV12-3 or TRBV12-4, the J gene TRBJ1-5, with D perhaps matching TRBD1 (6 bases). V was cut by 6 bases and J by 1 base, with 16 bases left in between. The CDR3 is made up of 16 amino acids. The CDR3 bases are TGTGCCAGCAGCGGAAGGGGGGGTGCGAGCAATCAGCCCCAGCATTTT. It translates to CASSGRGGASNQPQHF.

The chain joins TRBV20-1 to TRBJ2-1; 7 bases agree with TRBD2. Germline-derived CDR1 and CDR2 are DFQATT and SNEGSKA (reference sequence). With V trimmed by 6 bases and J by 4 bases, 9 bases remained unmatched. CDR3 length: 14 residues. CDR3 amino acids: CSADGGKGYNEQFF. In DNA form, the CDR3 reads TGCAGTGCCGACGGGGGGAAAGGGTACAATGAGCAGTTCTTC.

This clonotype was observed at least ten times. The chain links TRBV20-1 to TRBJ2-3; tentatively, D is TRBD1 (5 bases). This CDR3 is built from 14 residues. Deletions cut 1 base from V and 4 bases from J, with 12 bases between. In germline, CDR1 is DFQATT, CDR2 SNEGSKA (reference sequence). CDR3 DNA: TGCAGTGCTAGAGGGTGGGGCAACCCAGATACGCAGTATTTT. It is translated as CSARGWGNPDTQYF.

This CDR3 is CASSKTPGDMSAGVSYNEQFF. The CDR3 nucleotides read TGTGCCAGCAGCAAAACCCCCGGGGATATGTCGGCGGGTGTGTCCTACAATGAGCAGTTCTTC. V gene TRBV21-1 combines with J gene TRBJ2-1; TRBD1, as called in the table, went unchecked against the DNA. TRBV21-1 is reported as a pseudogene. There are 21 residues in the CDR3.

This clonotype was picked up a small number of times. J is TRBJ2-3 and V is TRBV6-4, with 7 bases identical to TRBD1. Germline assignment: CDR1 MRHNA and CDR2 SNTAGT. CDR3 size: 14 residues. Trimming cost V 4 bases and J 3 bases; bases outside gene matches: 4. In nucleotides, the CDR3 is TGTGCCAGCAGTGGTGGGGACAGAACAGATACGCAGTATTTT. It specifies CASSGGDRTDTQYF.

There are a few counts of this clonotype. The chain recombines TRBV28 with TRBJ2-7; D perhaps matches TRBD2 (7 bases). Germline CDR1 is MDHEN and CDR2 is SYDVKM. The V end was cut by 6 bases, the J end by 5 bases, with 20 bases between. The CDR3 is 15 amino acids. DNA for the CDR3: TGTGCCAGCAGAAAACAGGGAGGGAGTTTCCACGAGCAGTACTTC. Protein sequence: CASRKQGGSFHEQYF.

V usage is TRBV29-1 and J usage is TRBJ2-7; D not resolved. V was clipped by 4 bases and J by 5 bases, with 12 bases between them. This CDR3 region has 12 residues. The germline V gene has CDR1 SQVTM and CDR2 ANQGSEA. CDR3 sequence reads: CSVGVQGNEQYF. The CDR3 DNA reads TGCAGCGTTGGCGTACAAGGGAACGAGCAGTACTTC.

This clonotype appeared a few times. This may arise from a read error, as a much more abundant clone is one base away. V usage is TRBV24-1 and J usage is TRBJ2-4; a possible D gene is TRBD1 (6 bases). This CDR3 has 12 amino acids. Germline V lookup: CDR1 KGHDR, CDR2 SFDVKD. Trimming removed 4 bases at V and 13 bases at J, with 13 bases between. The CDR3 DNA is TGTGCCACCAGTGACTACTCTAGGGGGCAGTACTTC. Encoded protein: CATSDYSRGQYF.

This clonotype came up a few times. The rearrangement links TRBV29-1 to TRBJ1-1; 9 bases line up with TRBD1. CDR1 is SQVTM and CDR2 is ANQGSEA in the germline V gene. This CDR3 region has 13 residues. J was trimmed by 11 bases and V by 4 bases; bases with no gene match: 11. This CDR3 reads CSVVWGQGSGAFF. CDR3 nucleotides: TGCAGCGTTGTTTGGGGACAGGGCAGTGGGGCTTTCTTT.

This clonotype was recorded once. J is TRBJ2-3 and V is TRBV12-3 or TRBV12-4; TRBD2 matches at 7 bases. This CDR3 region has 15 residues. J lost 5 bases, V lost 3 bases, and 8 bases had no gene match. CDR3 nucleotide sequence: TGTGCCAGCAGTTTCGCGGGAGTGGGTGGAGATACGCAGTATTTT. Residues: CASSFAGVGGDTQYF.